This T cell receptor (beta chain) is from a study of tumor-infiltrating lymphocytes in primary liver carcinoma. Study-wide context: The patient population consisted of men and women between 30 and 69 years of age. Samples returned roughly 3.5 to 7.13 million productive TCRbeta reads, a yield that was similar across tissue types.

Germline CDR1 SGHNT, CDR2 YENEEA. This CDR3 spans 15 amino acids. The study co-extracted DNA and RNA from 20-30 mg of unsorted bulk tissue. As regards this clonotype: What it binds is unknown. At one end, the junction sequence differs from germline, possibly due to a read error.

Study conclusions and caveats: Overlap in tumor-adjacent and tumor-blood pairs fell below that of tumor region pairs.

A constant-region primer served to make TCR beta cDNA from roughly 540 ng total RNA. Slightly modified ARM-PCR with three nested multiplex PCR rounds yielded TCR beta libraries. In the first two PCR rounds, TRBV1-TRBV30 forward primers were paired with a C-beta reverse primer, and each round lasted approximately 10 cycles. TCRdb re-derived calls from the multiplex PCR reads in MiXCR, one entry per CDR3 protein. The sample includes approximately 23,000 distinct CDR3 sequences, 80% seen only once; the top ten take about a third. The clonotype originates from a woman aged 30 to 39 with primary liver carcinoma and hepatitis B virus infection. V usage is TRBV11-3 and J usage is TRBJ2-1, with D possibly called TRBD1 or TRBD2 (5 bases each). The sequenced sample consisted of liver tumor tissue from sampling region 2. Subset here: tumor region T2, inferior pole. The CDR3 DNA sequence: TGTGCCAGCAGCTTCGGGGCCCGCCCCTACACTGAGCTGTTCTTC. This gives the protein CASSFGARPYTELFF. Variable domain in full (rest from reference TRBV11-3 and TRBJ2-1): EAGVVQSPRYKIIEKKQPVAFWCNPISGHNTLYWYLQNLGQGPELLIRYENEEAVDDSQLPKDRFSAERLKGVDSTLKIQPAELGDSAVYLCASSFGARPYTELFFGPGTRLTVL.